The 24 T cell receptor beta chains below come from one sample, sequenced in a study of shared clonotypes between healthy human individuals. Profiling relied on immunoSEQ multiplex PCR, and the TCRdb table lists in-frame clones only, not all of them. Among 2 million to 2.5 million clones, roughly 93% were seen once, and the ten largest hold 0.36%. The material sequenced was naive CD4+ T cells from PBMCs. Stated subset: CD45RA+ positively selected. Source of these receptors: a man aged 18 to 30 in good health. Some clones in this sample may be carry-over from other donors' samples.

The rearrangement joins TRBV4-1 to TRBJ2-3; D is perhaps TRBD2 (6 bases). The CDR3 totals 14 residues. CDR1 and CDR2 from the germline V gene are MGHRA and YSYEKL. Trimming took 0 bases from V and 2 from J, leaving 6 bases between them. CDR3 loop: CASSQELATDTQYF. In nucleotides, the CDR3 is TGCGCCAGCAGCCAAGAACTAGCCACAGATACGCAGTATTTT.

Concerning this clone itself: Other DNA variants within this sample encode the same CDR3. The chain combines TRBV2 with TRBJ1-1, with D hard to call. In germline, CDR1 is SNHLY, CDR2 FYNNEI. There are 11 residues in the CDR3. Trimming took 5 bases from V and 0 from J, leaving 1 base between them. The CDR3 coding sequence is TGTGCCAGCAGTTTGAACACTGAAGCTTTCTTT. Protein product: CASSLNTEAFF.

This clone was observed once. CDR3 amino acids: CASNGFLRGNTIYF. CDR3 sequence (DNA): TGTGCCAGCAACGGGTTCCTGAGAGGAAACACCATATATTTT. The chain carries TRBV2 and TRBJ1-3, with unresolved D. The CDR3 runs 14 residues. Germline V gene data show CDR1 as SNHLY and CDR2 as FYNNEI. The V end was cut by 7 bases, the J end by 4 bases, with 14 bases between.

This chain joins TRBV11-2 and TRBJ2-1, with TRBD2 matching 15 bases. In germline, CDR1 is SGHAT, CDR2 FQNNGV. CDR3 length: 14 residues. The ends lost 3 bases at V and 15 bases at J; junction bases unmatched: 6. DNA for the CDR3: TGTGCCAGCAGCTTGGGACTAGCGGGAGGTCCGCCGTTCTTC. It encodes CASSLGLAGGPPFF. The full variable domain, completed using reference TRBV11-2 and TRBJ2-1, is EAGVAQSPRYKIIEKRQSVAFWCNPISGHATLYWYQQILGQGPKLLIQFQNNGVVDDSQLPKDRFSAERLKGVDSTLKIQPAKLEDSAVYLCASSLGLAGGPPFFGPGTRLTVL.

The V call is TRBV6-1, the J call TRBJ1-2, with 7 positions matching TRBD1. With V trimmed by 8 bases and J by 4 bases, 10 bases remained unmatched. Looked up from germline, CDR1 is MNHNS and CDR2 is SASEGT. The CDR3 extends over 14 amino acids. CDR3 bases: TGTGCCAGCTCGGGAACCACAGGGGTCTATGGCTACACCTTC. Encoded protein: CASSGTTGVYGYTF.

This rearrangement joins TRBV9 to TRBJ2-2; D unclear. The CDR3 runs 13 residues. Germline V gene lookup returns CDR1 SGDLS and CDR2 YYNGEE. The V end lost 3 bases, the J end lost 10 bases, and 13 bases lay between the germline ends. The CDR3 is CASSASPQMELFF. The DNA for the CDR3 is TGTGCCAGCAGCGCCTCGCCTCAGATGGAGCTGTTTTTT.

The chain joins TRBV5-6 to TRBJ2-5, with D unclear. Trimming took off 2 bases at V and 5 bases at J, with 4 bases between the two ends. The germline gives CDR1 SGHDT, CDR2 YYEEEE. The CDR3 covers 11 residues. CDR3 sequence reads: CASSFYETQYF. CDR3 DNA: TGTGCCAGCAGCTTCTACGAGACCCAGTACTTC.

As regards this clone: The germline gene is not matched at one end of the junction; a read error may be the cause. V and J are TRBV5-4 and TRBJ2-1, with TRBD2 matching 9 bases. CDR1 is SGHNT, CDR2 YYREEE, per germline (reference sequence). The CDR3 runs 17 residues. The CDR3 sequence is CASRLGGASGTYNEQFF. In DNA, the CDR3 is TGTGCCAGCAGATTGGGGGGGGCTAGCGGGACATACAATGAGCAGTTCTTC.

The chain combines TRBV5-1 with TRBJ2-1; 7 bases are shared with TRBD1. This CDR3 spans 18 amino acids. CDR1 is SGHRS and CDR2 is YFSETQ in the germline V gene. The junction had 17 bases not matched to a gene; V was cut back by 4 bases and J by 4 bases. The CDR3 here is CASSQNIQNRGLYNEQFF. CDR3 DNA sequence: TGCGCCAGCAGCCAAAATATACAGAACAGGGGCCTTTACAATGAGCAGTTCTTC.

In DNA, the CDR3 is TGTGCCAGCAGTCCTATGGGGCGACAGGGTGGCTATGGCTACACCTTC. It translates to CASSPMGRQGGYGYTF. V is TRBV28 and J is TRBJ1-2; 7 nucleotides agree with TRBD1. From germline, CDR1 is MDHEN and CDR2 SYDVKM. V dropped 5 bases and J dropped 4; count of bases not matched to a gene: 13. This CDR3 contains 16 residues.

This rearrangement joins TRBV7-3 to TRBJ1-2; 11 nucleotides line up with TRBD1. Per germline, CDR1 SGHTA and CDR2 FQGTGA. This CDR3 has 17 amino acids. V shed 6 bases, J shed 4 bases, and the junction held 13 bases outside the gene matches. The CDR3 DNA reads as TGTGCCAGCAGTTTTAACCTAAGGACAGGGGGCGTCTATGGCTACACCTTC. Protein sequence: CASSFNLRTGGVYGYTF.

The chain joins TRBV10-3 to TRBJ2-6; 10 bases are shared with TRBD2. In germline, CDR1 is ENHRY, CDR2 SYGVKD. V trimming: 8 bases; J trimming: 4 bases; junction bases outside the gene matches: 11. The CDR3 has 17 amino acids. CDR3 nucleotides: TGTGCCATCTCCTGGCTAGCGGGAGTCTCCGGGGCCAACGTCCTGACTTTC. This translates into CAISWLAGVSGANVLTF.

This clone has only a few counts. The chain uses TRBV5-6 and TRBJ1-5, with TRBD1 matching over 9 bases. In germline, CDR1 is SGHDT, CDR2 YYEEEE. The trim removed 4 bases at V and 7 bases at J, leaving 6 bases unmatched. There are 14 residues in the CDR3. The CDR3 protein is CASSSGQGRQPQHF. CDR3 bases: TGTGCCAGCAGCAGCGGACAGGGGAGGCAGCCCCAGCATTTT.

This clone showed up just once. The chain recombines TRBV28 with TRBJ2-3; maybe TRBD1 (6 bases). V dropped 6 bases and J dropped 0 bases, with 7 bases sitting between them. CDR1 and CDR2 from the germline V gene are MDHEN and SYDVKM. The CDR3 extends over 13 amino acids. CDR3 sequence (DNA): TGTGCCAGCAGCCAGGGGAGCACAGATACGCAGTATTTT. The encoded protein is CASSQGSTDTQYF.

The genes are TRBV7-9 and TRBJ2-5; TRBD2 matches 7 bases. Germline V gene lookup returns CDR1 SEHNR and CDR2 FQNEAQ (reference sequence). With 5 bases clipped from V and 5 bases from J, the junction kept 11 bases outside the gene matches. The CDR3 has 15 amino acids. The CDR3 protein is CASSRPGTKGETQYF. In DNA form, the CDR3 reads TGTGCCAGCAGCCGACCCGGGACTAAGGGGGAGACCCAGTACTTC.

V is TRBV9 and J is TRBJ1-5; maybe TRBD1 (6 bases). V lost 3 bases and J lost 9, with 13 bases in between. Looked up from germline, CDR1 is SGDLS and CDR2 is YYNGEE. CDR3 length equals 13 residues. The CDR3 nucleotides are TGTGCCAGCAGCGCCGCGGGGGCCGGGCCCCAGCATTTT. This codes for CASSAAGAGPQHF.

This clone has more than one count but fewer than ten. This same CDR3 is encoded by further DNA sequences in the sample. The chain combines TRBV2 with TRBJ1-1; D is possibly TRBD1 (6 bases). Trimming shortened V by 8 bases and J by 0 bases, and 10 bases separated the two germline ends. The CDR3 contains 13 residues. Germline V CDR1 and CDR2: SNHLY, FYNNEI. The CDR3 DNA reads as TGTGCCAGCCGAGGACAGATGAACACTGAAGCTTTCTTT. This codes for CASRGQMNTEAFF.

The V call is TRBV7-2, the J call TRBJ2-7, with no clear D. CDR1 SGHTA and CDR2 FQGNSA come from the germline V gene. This CDR3 has 14 residues. Trimming stripped 5 bases from V and 2 bases from J, with 13 bases between. CDR3 in amino acids: CASSRPGATYEQYF. The CDR3 nucleotides read TGTGCCAGCAGCCGCCCCGGTGCTACCTACGAGCAGTACTTC.

The chain has TRBV11-2 and TRBJ1-1; tentative D call: TRBD1 (6 bases). The CDR3 is made up of 14 amino acids. Trimming stripped 7 bases from V and 1 base from J, with 13 bases between. Germline CDR1 reads SGHAT; CDR2 reads FQNNGV. For the CDR3, the DNA is TGTGCCAGCAACATAGTAGGGGGGAACACTGAAGCTTTCTTT. This translates into CASNIVGGNTEAFF. Based on the CDR3 plus reference TRBV11-2 and TRBJ1-1, the full variable domain is EAGVAQSPRYKIIEKRQSVAFWCNPISGHATLYWYQQILGQGPKLLIQFQNNGVVDDSQLPKDRFSAERLKGVDSTLKIQPAKLEDSAVYLCASNIVGGNTEAFFGQGTRLTVV.

The chain combines TRBV10-3 with TRBJ1-1, with a possible D match to TRBD1 (5 bases). Germline-derived CDR1 and CDR2 are ENHRY and SYGVKD. The CDR3 contains 16 residues. Trimming took 1 base from V and 1 from J, leaving 13 bases between them. CDR3 protein: CAISEFGTLTNTEAFF. In nucleotides, the CDR3 is TGTGCCATCAGTGAGTTCGGGACCCTCACGAACACTGAAGCTTTCTTT.

This sequence joins TRBV9 and TRBJ1-2, with TRBD1 identical over 8 bases. The V gene end was trimmed by 3 bases and the J gene end by 2 bases; junction bases not matched to a gene: 12. Germline V CDR1 and CDR2: SGDLS, YYNGEE. This CDR3 contains 17 residues. The CDR3 DNA reads as TGTGCCAGCAGCGGTTGGTGGACAGGGACAAAGAACTATGGCTACACCTTC. It yields the protein CASSGWWTGTKNYGYTF.

The chain is built from TRBV29-1 and TRBJ1-1; D uncertain. Germline V gene sequence: CDR1 SQVTM, CDR2 ANQGSEA. Between the trimmed V and J ends, which lost 0 bases and 1 base, there was a span of 15 bases. The CDR3 length is 16 residues. The CDR3 nucleotides read TGCAGCGTTGAAGATCAAGCGGGGTACCCGAACACTGAAGCTTTCTTT. It specifies CSVEDQAGYPNTEAFF. Filled out from reference TRBV29-1 and TRBJ1-1, the complete variable domain reads SAVISQKPSRDICQRGTSLTIQCQVDSQVTMMFWYRQQPGQSLTLIATANQGSEATYESGFVIDKFPISRPNLTFSTLTVSNMSPEDSSIYLCSVEDQAGYPNTEAFFGQGTRLTVV.

The chain links TRBV5-1 to TRBJ1-5, with unresolved D. CDR1 is SGHRS, CDR2 YFSETQ, per germline. Trimming shortened V by 7 bases and J by 0 bases, and 14 bases separated the two germline ends. CDR3 length equals 15 residues. This CDR3 is CASRDGSGSNQPQHF. DNA for the CDR3: TGCGCCAGCCGCGACGGTAGCGGTAGCAATCAGCCCCAGCATTTT.

CDR3 in amino acids: CASSHGQGKGETQYF. The CDR3 DNA sequence: TGCGCCAGCAGTCACGGACAGGGAAAGGGGGAGACCCAGTACTTC. The chain uses TRBV5-1 and TRBJ2-5; TRBD1 aligns across 8 bases. The CDR3 is 15 residues long. V was pared by 5 bases and J by 5 bases, with 11 bases of the junction left unmatched. Germline V gene data show CDR1 as SGHRS and CDR2 as YFSETQ.